What follows are 9 T cell receptor beta chains derived from one specimen sequenced in a study of blood T cell repertoires in COVID-19. Only in-frame clones appear in the TCRdb table, and some are missing; sequencing was by immunoSEQ multiplex PCR. The sample lists under 300,000 clones, 88% occurring once. Source material: PBMCs or T cells enriched from blood (not recorded which). Receptor source: a woman aged 25 to 39 who had recovered from COVID-19.

The chain recombines TRBV18 with TRBJ1-2; TRBD1 aligns across 8 bases. V lost 3 bases to trimming and J lost 4 bases; unmatched junction nucleotides: 4. CDR1 is KGHSH, CDR2 LQKENI, per germline. CDR3 length: 14 residues. In DNA form, the CDR3 reads TGTGCCAGCTCACCTGGGACAGGTACCTATGGCTACACCTTC. This translates into CASSPGTGTYGYTF. Drawing the rest from reference TRBV18 and TRBJ1-2, the complete variable domain is NAGVMQNPRHLVRRRGQEARLRCSPMKGHSHVYWYRQLPEEGLKFMVYLQKENIIDESGMPKERFSAEFPKEGPSILRIQQVVRGDSAAYFCASSPGTGTYGYTFGSGTRLTVV.

The chain is built from TRBV27 and TRBJ2-1; 7 bases align to TRBD2. The CDR3 extends over 16 amino acids. The V segment lost 6 bases and the J segment 0 bases; nucleotides outside the gene matches: 8. In germline, CDR1 is MNHEY, CDR2 SMNVEV (reference sequence). The CDR3 sequence: CASSPLGRSSYNEQFF. In DNA, the CDR3 is TGTGCCAGCAGCCCCCTCGGGAGGAGCTCCTACAATGAGCAGTTCTTC.

This chain's CDR3 is CASSSLRYEQYF. The CDR3 DNA sequence: TGTGCCAGCAGTTCCCTACGTTACGAGCAGTACTTC. V gene TRBV6-2 or TRBV6-3 combines with J gene TRBJ2-7; D uncertain. Trimming pared 4 bases from V and 4 bases from J, leaving 8 bases between. This CDR3 is built from 12 residues. From germline, CDR1 is MNHEY and CDR2 SVGEGT.

J is TRBJ2-7 and V is TRBV2, with TRBD2 matching over 10 bases. This CDR3 has 13 residues. Germline lookup yields CDR1 SNHLY and CDR2 FYNNEI. The junction had 6 bases not matched to a gene; V was cut back by 8 bases and J by 5 bases. The CDR3 reads CASQSSGRDEQYF. In nucleotides, the CDR3 is TGTGCCAGCCAGTCTAGCGGGAGAGACGAGCAGTACTTC.

The chain carries TRBV7-2 and TRBJ2-5; tentative D call: TRBD2 (6 bases). V gave up 10 bases and J gave up 5 bases, with 23 bases separating them. The germline CDR1 and CDR2 sequences are SGHTA and FQGNSA. The CDR3 sequence is 15 residues long. This CDR3 is CATAGWGYPPETQYF. The CDR3 nucleotides are TGTGCCACCGCGGGGTGGGGGTATCCCCCGGAGACCCAGTACTTC.

The CDR3 sequence: CASSLSGTDNSPLHF. CDR3 nucleotides: TGTGCCAGCAGCTTAAGTGGGACAGATAATTCACCCCTCCACTTT. The chain is built from TRBV7-3 and TRBJ1-6, with 7 bases fitting TRBD1. Trimming took 1 base from V and 5 from J; bases not matched to a gene: 2. CDR3 length: 15 amino acids. The germline CDR1 and CDR2 sequences are SGHTA and FQGTGA.

The chain carries TRBV7-8 and TRBJ2-7; TRBD1 might be the D (7 bases). Germline lookup yields CDR1 SGHVS and CDR2 FQNEAQ. V dropped 5 bases and J dropped 6 bases, with 20 bases sitting between them. This CDR3 region has 15 residues. The DNA for the CDR3 is TGTGCCAGCAGCCCGACGGCAGGGGGGATTCCCGAGCAGTACTTC. Residues: CASSPTAGGIPEQYF.

The J gene is TRBJ1-5, the V gene TRBV4-2; 10 bases agree with TRBD1. Germline V gene data show CDR1 as LGHNA and CDR2 as YNFKEQ. The V gene end was trimmed by 1 base and the J gene end by 5 bases; junction bases not matched to a gene: 5. CDR3 length: 16 residues. DNA of the CDR3: TGTGCCAGCAGCCAAGCCGACAGGGGGCATGATCAGCCCCAGCATTTT. Translated, it gives CASSQADRGHDQPQHF.

The rearrangement links TRBV5-4 to TRBJ1-1; the match to TRBD1 covers 7 bases. The length of the CDR3 is 15 residues. Germline V gene lookup returns CDR1 SGHNT and CDR2 YYREEE (reference sequence). Germline trimming cut 0 bases from V and 2 bases from J; bases unmatched to any gene: 4. CDR3 region: CASSLETGRNTEAFF. The CDR3, as DNA: TGTGCCAGCAGCTTGGAGACAGGGAGAAACACTGAAGCTTTCTTT.